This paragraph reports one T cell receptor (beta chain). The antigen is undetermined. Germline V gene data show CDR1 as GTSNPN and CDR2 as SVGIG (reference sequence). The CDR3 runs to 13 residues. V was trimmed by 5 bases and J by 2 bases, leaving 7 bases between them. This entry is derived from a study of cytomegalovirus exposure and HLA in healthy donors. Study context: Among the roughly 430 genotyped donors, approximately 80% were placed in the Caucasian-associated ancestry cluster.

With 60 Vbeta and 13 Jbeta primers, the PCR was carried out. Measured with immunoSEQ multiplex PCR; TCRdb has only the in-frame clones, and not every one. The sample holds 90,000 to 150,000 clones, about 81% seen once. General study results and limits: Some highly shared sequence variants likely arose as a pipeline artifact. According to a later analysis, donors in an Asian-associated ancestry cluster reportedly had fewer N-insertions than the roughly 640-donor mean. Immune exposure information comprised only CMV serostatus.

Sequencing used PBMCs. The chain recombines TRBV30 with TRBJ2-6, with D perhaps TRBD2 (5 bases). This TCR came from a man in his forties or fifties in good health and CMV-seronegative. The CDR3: CAWEGTGANVLTF. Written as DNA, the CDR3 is TGTGCCTGGGAGGGTACTGGGGCCAACGTCCTGACTTTC.